The 28 T cell receptor beta chains given below trace back to one sample, sequenced in a study of T cell changes during pregnancy in multiple sclerosis. Assay: immunoSEQ multiplex PCR; the TCRdb copy retains only in-frame clones and omits some. The table lists 40,000 or so clones, roughly 91% of them singletons. The starting material was CD8+ T cells from peripheral blood mononuclear cells, obtained in the second trimester of pregnancy. Source of these receptors: a female donor with multiple sclerosis, enrolled in a pregnancy study.

The chain links TRBV6-5 to TRBJ2-7, with TRBD1 matching over 7 bases. Germline V CDR1 and CDR2: MNHEY, SVGAGI. This CDR3 comprises 14 residues. Unmatched junction bases numbered 5, after V lost 4 bases and J lost 2 bases. CDR3 amino acids: CASSSRDRTYEQYF. The CDR3 coding sequence is TGTGCCAGCAGTTCACGGGACAGAACCTACGAGCAGTACTTC.

The chain employs TRBV5-1 and TRBJ2-7; a possible D gene is TRBD1 (6 bases). Between the trimmed V and J ends, which lost 1 base and 5 bases, there was a span of 10 bases. This CDR3 comprises 13 residues. Germline CDR1 is SGHRS and CDR2 is YFSETQ. The CDR3 coding sequence is TGCGCCAGCAGCTTGCCAGGGGAAAACGAGCAGTACTTC. The encoded protein is CASSLPGENEQYF.

The genes are TRBV7-9 and TRBJ2-7; 7 positions agree with TRBD1. This CDR3 region has 15 residues. The germline V gene has CDR1 SEHNR and CDR2 FQNEAQ (reference sequence). Trimming at V came to 4 bases and at J to 1 base, leaving 7 bases not matched to a gene. DNA for the CDR3: TGTGCCAGCAGCTCAGACAGGGTATCATCCTACGAGCAGTACTTC. Its translation: CASSSDRVSSYEQYF.

The DNA for the CDR3 is TGTGCCAGCAGCCGTAGCGGGGTAAACACCGGGGAGCTGTTTTTT. Residues: CASSRSGVNTGELFF. The chain employs TRBV7-7 and TRBJ2-2; 8 bases map to TRBD2. CDR1 and CDR2 (germline): SSHAT, FNYEAQ (reference sequence). Trimming cost V 5 bases and J 2 bases; bases outside gene matches: 4. CDR3 size: 15 residues.

V gene TRBV7-9 combines with J gene TRBJ2-5, with TRBD1 matching 7 bases. The CDR3 is 15 residues long. Germline values: CDR1 SEHNR, CDR2 FQNEAQ (reference sequence). Trimming cost V 8 bases and J 1 base; bases outside gene matches: 10. This CDR3 reads CASQGEGELQETQYF. CDR3 in DNA: TGTGCCAGCCAGGGGGAAGGGGAACTCCAAGAGACCCAGTACTTC.

V and J are TRBV7-2 and TRBJ1-1, with 9 bases identical to TRBD1. Germline CDR1 and CDR2: SGHTA and FQGNSA. The V and J ends lost 11 bases and 1 base, in that order; junction bases with no gene match: 8. There are 14 residues in the CDR3. DNA for the CDR3: TGTGCCGGCGGGACAGGGATCGGGAACACTGAAGCTTTCTTT. Translation: CAGGTGIGNTEAFF.

CDR3 sequence (DNA): TGTGCCAGCAGTTACTCGACGGAGGGTCAGCCCCAGCATTTT. Translated, it gives CASSYSTEGQPQHF. This sequence joins TRBV6-5 and TRBJ1-5; D is uncertain. Trimming took off 0 bases at V and 6 bases at J, with 9 bases between the two ends. The CDR3 consists of 14 residues. Looked up from germline, CDR1 is MNHEY and CDR2 is SVGAGI.

The CDR3 bases are TGTGCCTGGAGTGTATCAATCGGCGAGCAGTACTTC. Amino acids: CAWSVSIGEQYF. The V gene is TRBV30, the J gene TRBJ2-7; D unresolved. V was pared by 0 bases and J by 6 bases, with 9 bases between. The CDR3 sequence is 12 residues long. Germline V CDR1 and CDR2: GTSNPN, SVGIG (reference sequence).

The gene calls are TRBV2 and TRBJ1-1, with 8 bases fitting TRBD1. The CDR3 consists of 16 residues. CDR1 and CDR2 from the germline V gene are SNHLY and FYNNEI. With V trimmed by 4 bases and J by 0 bases, 7 bases remained unmatched. CDR3 residues: CASSVTGQGMNTEAFF. CDR3 sequence (DNA): TGTGCCAGCAGTGTAACAGGACAGGGTATGAACACTGAAGCTTTCTTT.

The chain couples TRBV6-1 to TRBJ1-5, with D maybe TRBD1 (5 bases). This CDR3 spans 15 amino acids. Germline-derived CDR1 and CDR2 are MNHNS and SASEGT. Between the trimmed V and J ends, which lost 7 bases and 3 bases, there was a span of 16 bases. CDR3: CASTPRWGVNQPQHF. CDR3 sequence (DNA): TGTGCCAGCACTCCCCGTTGGGGGGTCAATCAGCCCCAGCATTTT.

The chain carries TRBV5-1 and TRBJ1-1; D is undetermined. V was clipped by 5 bases and J by 0 bases, with 14 bases between them. CDR3 length equals 15 residues. Germline loops: CDR1 SGHRS, CDR2 YFSETQ. CDR3 coding DNA: TGCGCCAGCAGTCACGGGCGGGGAATGAACACTGAAGCTTTCTTT. Its protein is CASSHGRGMNTEAFF. The complete variable domain, with remaining parts taken from reference TRBV5-1 and TRBJ1-1, reads KAGVTQTPRYLIKTRGQQVTLSCSPISGHRSVSWYQQTPGQGLQFLFEYFSETQRNKGNFPGRFSGRQFSNSRSEMNVSTLELGDSALYLCASSHGRGMNTEAFFGQGTRLTVV.

The gene calls are TRBV15 and TRBJ1-4, with TRBD1 matching over 7 bases. Germline-derived CDR1 and CDR2 are LNHNV and YYDKDF (reference sequence). This CDR3 has 16 amino acids. V shed 1 base, J shed 5 bases, and the junction held 7 bases outside the gene matches. The CDR3 spells CATSRVSGQRNEKLFF. CDR3 coding DNA: TGTGCCACCAGCAGAGTCTCGGGACAGAGAAATGAAAAACTGTTTTTT.

The V and J genes are TRBV7-9 and TRBJ2-7; TRBD1 aligns across 7 bases. Trimming at V came to 5 bases and at J to 5 bases, leaving 9 bases not matched to a gene. The CDR3 has 14 amino acids. Germline CDR1 reads SEHNR; CDR2 reads FQNEAQ (reference sequence). The CDR3 sequence: CASSRGRGLDEQYF. The CDR3 DNA sequence: TGTGCCAGCAGCCGAGGCAGGGGGTTGGACGAGCAGTACTTC.

The V and J genes are TRBV5-1 and TRBJ2-5, with 8 bases fitting TRBD2. With 3 bases clipped from V and 0 bases from J, the junction kept 4 bases outside the gene matches. The CDR3 consists of 15 residues. CDR1 SGHRS and CDR2 YFSETQ come from the germline V gene. The CDR3 reads CASSWTLADQETQYF. The CDR3 region has the DNA TGCGCCAGCAGCTGGACACTAGCGGACCAAGAGACCCAGTACTTC.

This clone was seen just once. V usage is TRBV27 and J usage is TRBJ1-2; TRBD1 aligns across 8 bases. The CDR3 runs to 14 residues. Germline CDR1 MNHEY, CDR2 SMNVEV (reference sequence). V dropped 4 bases and J dropped 4; count of bases not matched to a gene: 5. In nucleotides, the CDR3 is TGTGCCAGCAGTTCTGGGACAGGATCCTATGGCTACACCTTC. It yields the protein CASSSGTGSYGYTF.

The chain uses TRBV11-2 and TRBJ2-1; no firm D call. CDR1 and CDR2 (germline): SGHAT, FQNNGV. V lost 5 bases, J lost 6 bases, and 14 bases lay in between. CDR3 length equals 14 residues. The CDR3 reads CASSKQQARNEQFF. The CDR3 bases are TGTGCCAGCAGCAAACAGCAAGCCCGCAATGAGCAGTTCTTC. Using reference TRBV11-2 and TRBJ2-1 for the parts outside the CDR3, the full variable domain is EAGVAQSPRYKIIEKRQSVAFWCNPISGHATLYWYQQILGQGPKLLIQFQNNGVVDDSQLPKDRFSAERLKGVDSTLKIQPAKLEDSAVYLCASSKQQARNEQFFGPGTRLTVL.

The gene calls are TRBV19 and TRBJ1-2, with a tentative D call TRBD1 (5 bases). The length of the CDR3 is 14 residues. Germline V CDR1 and CDR2: LNHDA, SQIVND (reference sequence). Trimming cost V 3 bases and J 3 bases, with 11 bases left between them. The chain's CDR3 is CASSIQGSDYGYTF. DNA for the CDR3: TGTGCCAGTAGTATTCAGGGATCGGACTATGGCTACACCTTC.

In its sample, this clone was seen a few times. The genes are TRBV11-2 and TRBJ1-2, with TRBD1 identical over 9 bases. The J segment lost 6 bases and the V segment lost 0 bases, leaving 8 bases of the junction unmatched. The CDR3 extends over 16 amino acids. The germline V gene encodes CDR1 SGHAT and CDR2 FQNNGV. CDR3 residues: CASSLDPTGGADGYTF. CDR3 bases: TGTGCCAGCAGCTTAGATCCGACAGGGGGGGCAGATGGCTACACCTTC.

This clone is a singleton in its sample. This chain joins TRBV5-6 and TRBJ2-7; D is undetermined. V lost 4 bases and J lost 0, with 8 bases in between. CDR3 length: 13 amino acids. Germline V gives CDR1 SGHDT, CDR2 YYEEEE. CDR3 nucleotides: TGTGCCAGCAGCGCCGCCAGCTCCTACGAGCAGTACTTC. This gives the protein CASSAASSYEQYF.

The chain couples TRBV5-1 to TRBJ1-2, with 8 bases that match TRBD1. Germline values: CDR1 SGHRS, CDR2 YFSETQ. This CDR3 has 15 amino acids. V lost 0 bases and J lost 9; bases outside the gene matches: 10. The CDR3 region has the DNA TGCGCCAGCAGCTTGGAAGGACAGGGTGCGGCTCGCTACACCTTC. This translates into CASSLEGQGAARYTF. The full variable domain, completed using reference TRBV5-1 and TRBJ1-2, is KAGVTQTPRYLIKTRGQQVTLSCSPISGHRSVSWYQQTPGQGLQFLFEYFSETQRNKGNFPGRFSGRQFSNSRSEMNVSTLELGDSALYLCASSLEGQGAARYTFGSGTRLTVV.

V usage is TRBV19 and J usage is TRBJ1-1; perhaps TRBD1 as D (5 bases). The germline CDR1 and CDR2 sequences are LNHDA and SQIVND (reference sequence). Trimming cost V 3 bases and J 7 bases, with 9 bases left between them. This CDR3 is built from 12 residues. CDR3 sequence reads: CASSIGTVEAFF. As DNA, the CDR3 is TGTGCCAGTAGTATCGGGACTGTTGAAGCTTTCTTT.

The chain has TRBV2 and TRBJ2-7; 9 nucleotides align to TRBD2. The V gene end was trimmed by 6 bases and the J gene end by 1 base; junction bases not matched to a gene: 7. Per germline, CDR1 SNHLY and CDR2 FYNNEI. CDR3 length: 15 amino acids. CDR3 DNA: TGTGCCAGCAGAGATGGACTAGCGCTGTCCTACGAGCAGTACTTC. It translates to CASRDGLALSYEQYF.

This chain links TRBV19 with TRBJ2-7, with D tentatively TRBD2 (6 bases). Germline V CDR1 and CDR2: LNHDA, SQIVND (reference sequence). The CDR3 length is 13 residues. V gave up 5 bases and J gave up 3 bases, with 11 bases separating them. The DNA for the CDR3 is TGTGCCAGTAGTGCGGGGCAGGACTACGAGCAGTACTTC. Its protein product is CASSAGQDYEQYF.

V and J are TRBV5-1 and TRBJ2-7, with TRBD1 matching 10 bases. Germline V gene lookup returns CDR1 SGHRS and CDR2 YFSETQ. Unmatched junction bases numbered 7, after V lost 4 bases and J lost 6 bases. CDR3 length: 14 amino acids. For the CDR3, the DNA is TGCGCCAGCAGCCTCCGGGACAGGGGTGTCGAGCAGTACTTC. Encoded protein: CASSLRDRGVEQYF.

The gene calls are TRBV6-6 and TRBJ2-1, with 9 positions matching TRBD2. CDR3 length equals 15 residues. CDR1 is MNHNY and CDR2 is SVGAGI in the germline V gene (reference sequence). The V and J ends lost 7 bases and 9 bases, in that order; junction bases with no gene match: 13. The CDR3 loop is CASTREAGGRGEQFF. The DNA of the CDR3 is TGTGCCAGCACCCGAGAAGCGGGAGGAAGGGGTGAGCAGTTCTTC.

The V gene is TRBV5-4, the J gene TRBJ2-7; 10 nucleotides align to TRBD2. CDR1 SGHNT and CDR2 YYREEE come from the germline V gene (reference sequence). Trimming took 9 bases from V and 1 from J; bases not matched to a gene: 4. The CDR3 loop spans 13 amino acids. CDR3 region: CATRTSGSYEQYF. The CDR3 DNA follows: TGTGCCACCCGGACTAGCGGTTCCTACGAGCAGTACTTC. The whole variable domain, filled in from reference TRBV5-4 and TRBJ2-7, reads ETGVTQSPTHLIKTRGQQVTLRCSSQSGHNTVSWYQQALGQGPQFIFQYYREEENGRGNFPPRFSGLQFPNYSSELNVNALELDDSALYLCATRTSGSYEQYFGPGTRLTVT.

The gene calls are TRBV6-6 and TRBJ1-4; TRBD1 agrees at 7 bases. After removal of 5 bases from V and 6 bases from J, the junction contained 9 bases not matched to a gene. Germline V gives CDR1 MNHNY, CDR2 SVGAGI (reference sequence). The CDR3 runs 15 residues. The CDR3 DNA reads as TGTGCCAGCAGTAACGGACAGGTCTTACATGAAAAACTGTTTTTT. Its translation: CASSNGQVLHEKLFF.

The chain joins TRBV27 to TRBJ1-1; TRBD1 might be the D (6 bases). Germline V CDR1 and CDR2: MNHEY, SMNVEV (reference sequence). V shed 6 bases and J shed 3 bases, with 14 bases lying between them. This CDR3 comprises 14 residues. CDR3 coding DNA: TGTGCCAGCAGGATGGACGGGGGGCACACTGAAGCTTTCTTT. Residues: CASRMDGGHTEAFF.